The 19 T cell receptor beta chains reported below all come from one sample, sequenced in a study of blood T cell repertoires in COVID-19. Using immunoSEQ multiplex PCR, the repertoire was profiled, and TCRdb retains in-frame clones only, with some absent. Of 95,000 to 100,000 clones in the sample, about four fifths are singletons; the top ten hold 24%. Sequencing was carried out using peripheral blood. Receptor source: a human donor in a cohort sampled during active COVID-19.

This chain uses TRBV7-9 with TRBJ1-2; D possibly corresponds to TRBD1 (5 bases). The V end was cut by 5 bases, the J end by 6 bases, with 13 bases between. This CDR3 comprises 13 residues. Germline lookup yields CDR1 SEHNR and CDR2 FQNEAQ (reference sequence). CDR3 protein: CASSPKGPDGYTF. The CDR3 DNA is TGTGCCAGCAGCCCCAAGGGGCCAGATGGCTACACCTTC.

This sequence joins TRBV5-6 and TRBJ1-1; 7 nucleotides match TRBD1. CDR1 and CDR2 (germline): SGHDT, YYEEEE. V lost 1 base, J lost 1 base, and 7 bases stayed unmatched. CDR3 size: 16 residues. Here the CDR3 reads CASSLSFRQGNTEAFF. For the CDR3, the DNA is TGTGCCAGCAGCTTGTCATTCAGACAGGGGAACACTGAAGCTTTCTTT.

The chain links TRBV9 to TRBJ2-6, with D unresolved. The germline V and J ends were trimmed by 7 bases and 0 bases, with 5 bases remaining between them. The germline CDR1 and CDR2 sequences are SGDLS and YYNGEE. CDR3 length: 13 amino acids. CDR3 in amino acids: CASRSSGANVLTF. Written as DNA, the CDR3 is TGTGCCAGCCGGAGCTCTGGGGCCAACGTCCTGACTTTC.

The CDR3 sequence is CAISETGDTLGGGYTF. The CDR3 nucleotides read TGTGCCATCAGTGAGACAGGGGACACCCTAGGCGGTGGCTACACCTTC. This chain links TRBV10-3 with TRBJ1-2; 7 bases match TRBD1. CDR3 length: 16 residues. With V trimmed by 2 bases and J by 7 bases, 13 bases remained unmatched. CDR1 is ENHRY and CDR2 is SYGVKD in the germline V gene.

The J gene is TRBJ2-7, the V gene TRBV10-3; a weak D match, TRBD1 (6 bases). This CDR3 contains 14 residues. V gave up 3 bases and J gave up 0 bases, with 9 bases separating them. In germline, CDR1 is ENHRY, CDR2 SYGVKD. CDR3 coding DNA: TGTGCCATCAGTGAACAGGGTAGCTCCTACGAGCAGTACTTC. Translation gives CAISEQGSSYEQYF.

This sequence joins TRBV11-2 and TRBJ2-1; D gene unclear. The CDR3 length is 15 residues. Per the germline V gene, CDR1 is SGHAT and CDR2 is FQNNGV. V dropped 1 base and J dropped 6 bases, with 13 bases sitting between them. This CDR3 reads CASSLAPDMTNEQFF. The CDR3 DNA is TGTGCCAGCAGCTTAGCTCCTGACATGACCAATGAGCAGTTCTTC.

This chain connects TRBV27 to TRBJ2-7; 11 bases agree with TRBD2. The CDR3 is 18 residues long. V was pared by 6 bases and J by 3 bases, with 16 bases of the junction left unmatched. Per germline, CDR1 MNHEY and CDR2 SMNVEV (reference sequence). Here the CDR3 DNA reads TGTGCCAGCAGCCTCGGGACTAGCGGTTCGAGGGGCATCTACGAGCAGTACTTC. Its protein product is CASSLGTSGSRGIYEQYF.

This sequence joins TRBV24-1 and TRBJ2-3, with D possibly being TRBD2 (8 bases). V dropped 5 bases and J dropped 0 bases, with 29 bases sitting between them. This CDR3 has 21 residues. Germline V gene lookup returns CDR1 KGHDR and CDR2 SFDVKD. Here the CDR3 reads CATSAGGGWTGGTSSTDTQYF. CDR3 DNA: TGTGCCACCAGTGCGGGAGGGGGCTGGACAGGAGGGACCTCCAGCACAGATACGCAGTATTTT.

V is TRBV3-1 (or the pseudogene TRBV3-2) and J is TRBJ1-2; D ambiguous. CDR3 size: 11 residues. V gave up 7 bases and J gave up 8 bases, with 11 bases separating them. CDR1 and CDR2 (germline): LGHDT, YNNKEL (reference sequence). In DNA, the CDR3 is TGTGCCAGCACGTCAGGCAGGGGCTACACCTTC. Amino acids: CASTSGRGYTF.

This clone was observed a handful of times. V gene TRBV5-1 combines with J gene TRBJ1-1; a weak D match, TRBD1 (5 bases). Germline CDR1 and CDR2: SGHRS and YFSETQ. V was cut by 0 bases and J by 5 bases, with 8 bases left in between. The CDR3 is 13 residues long. The CDR3 reads CASSLDGATEAFF. CDR3 DNA sequence: TGCGCCAGCAGCTTGGATGGGGCTACTGAAGCTTTCTTT.

This clone is a singleton in its sample. This chain joins TRBV7-2 and TRBJ1-2, with a possible D match to TRBD1 (6 bases). Trimming shortened V by 5 bases and J by 6 bases, and 16 bases separated the two germline ends. The CDR3 is made up of 14 amino acids. CDR1 is SGHTA and CDR2 is FQGNSA in the germline V gene. CDR3 sequence (DNA): TGTGCCAGCAGCCCCACAGGGAGTGTAGATGGCTACACCTTC. Its protein is CASSPTGSVDGYTF.

The rearrangement joins TRBV2 to TRBJ2-5; D ambiguous. This CDR3 has 16 residues. The ends were cut back, 5 bases at V and 2 bases at J, with 18 bases in the middle. Germline CDR1 SNHLY, CDR2 FYNNEI. DNA of the CDR3: TGTGCCAGCAGTCAAACCGCTTCTAGTAGACAAGAGACCCAGTACTTC. Its translation is CASSQTASSRQETQYF.

The chain recombines TRBV7-8 with TRBJ2-7; 8 bases are a match to TRBD2. Germline assignment: CDR1 SGHVS and CDR2 FQNEAQ. The trim removed 2 bases at V and 2 bases at J, leaving 8 bases unmatched. The CDR3 runs 16 residues. CDR3 residues: CASSLSFTGGPYEQYF. The CDR3 DNA reads as TGTGCCAGCAGCTTATCCTTTACGGGAGGGCCCTACGAGCAGTACTTC.

The chain carries TRBV2 and TRBJ1-2; TRBD1 matches at 7 bases. The J segment lost 8 bases and the V segment lost 1 base, leaving 10 bases of the junction unmatched. The CDR3 totals 15 residues. Per the germline V gene, CDR1 is SNHLY and CDR2 is FYNNEI. The CDR3 here is CASSEEAGGSVGYTF. For the CDR3, the DNA is TGTGCCAGCAGTGAAGAGGCAGGGGGGTCCGTCGGCTACACCTTC.

The chain combines TRBV6-6 with TRBJ1-3; 12 nucleotides agree with TRBD1. The germline V gene has CDR1 MNHNY and CDR2 SVGAGI (reference sequence). Trimming at V came to 4 bases and at J to 7 bases, leaving 5 bases not matched to a gene. The CDR3 extends over 15 amino acids. The CDR3 nucleotides are TGTGCCAGCAGTTCCCGGGACAGGGGGCAGAACACCATATATTTT. This sequence encodes CASSSRDRGQNTIYF.

V is TRBV2 and J is TRBJ1-1, with D perhaps matching TRBD1 (5 bases). Germline V gene sequence: CDR1 SNHLY, CDR2 FYNNEI. Trimming took 4 bases from V and 2 from J, leaving 11 bases between them. The CDR3 spans 14 residues. CDR3 nucleotide sequence: TGTGCCAGCAGTGTTGGCAGGGCCAACACTGAAGCTTTCTTT. Protein product: CASSVGRANTEAFF. Combining the CDR3 with reference TRBV2 and TRBJ1-1 gives the whole variable domain EPEVTQTPSHQVTQMGQEVILRCVPISNHLYFYWYRQILGQKVEFLVSFYNNEISEKSEIFDDQFSVERPDGSNFTLKIRSTKLEDSAMYFCASSVGRANTEAFFGQGTRLTVV.

The chain uses TRBV4-3 and TRBJ1-1; D may be TRBD1 (6 bases). Per germline, CDR1 LGHNA and CDR2 YSLEER. This CDR3 contains 15 residues. V lost 4 bases to trimming and J lost 3 bases, with 15 bases between them. CDR3 nucleotides: TGCGCCAGCAGCCGGTACAGGGAAACGGACACTGAAGCTTTCTTT. Translated, it gives CASSRYRETDTEAFF.

The table lists this clone with a few counts. This CDR3 reads CASRPFSGKGYNEQFF. CDR3 DNA: TGTGCCAGCAGACCCTTTAGCGGGAAAGGATACAATGAGCAGTTCTTC. The chain is built from TRBV2 and TRBJ2-1; 8 bases are shared with TRBD2. The germline CDR1 and CDR2 sequences are SNHLY and FYNNEI. Germline trimming cut 6 bases from V and 4 bases from J; bases unmatched to any gene: 11. This CDR3 contains 16 residues.

This clone was seen a single time. V is TRBV19 and J is TRBJ1-5; 7 bases map to TRBD1. The ends lost 6 bases at V and 0 bases at J; junction bases unmatched: 5. Germline V CDR1 and CDR2: LNHDA, SQIVND (reference sequence). The CDR3 spans 15 residues. The CDR3 spells CASSNDRASNQPQHF. DNA for the CDR3: TGTGCCAGTAGCAACGACAGGGCTAGCAATCAGCCCCAGCATTTT. Looking up the rest from reference TRBV19 and TRBJ1-5 gives the full variable domain: DGGITQSPKYLFRKEGQNVTLSCEQNLNHDAMYWYRQDPGQGLRLIYYSQIVNDFQKGDIAEGYSVSREKKESFPLTVTSAQKNPTAFYLCASSNDRASNQPQHFGDGTRLSIL.